This entry is about one T cell receptor (beta chain). Its antigen is still unknown. This specimen comes from a study of Ad26.COV2.S vaccination and SARS-CoV-2 variants. Turning to the study itself: The Ad26.COV2.S arm of the COV1001 trial was where the donor was placed.

V was clipped by 4 bases and J by 1 base; unmatched bases: 7. Germline V gives CDR1 LNHDA, CDR2 SQIVND (reference sequence). The CDR3 is made up of 16 amino acids. Noted treatment: 15 to 20 received Ad26.COV2.S at low or high dose, single or two shots; roughly 5 received placebo; per-sample allocation not given. The samples were gathered on day 63 after the first injection of vaccine or placebo. Spike of the Wuhan-strain SARS-CoV-2 was expressed by an Ad26 vector, which formed the vaccine. General study points: Breadth measured for non-spike TCRs was similar across vaccine and placebo recipients.

The repertoire was sequenced with immunoSEQ multiplex PCR; TCRdb's copy has only in-frame clones and lacks some. The sample gives some 640,000 clones, around 92% of which show up once; approximately 1.5% is in the top ten. The source material was peripheral blood, sampled in a trial of Ad26.COV2.S vaccine versus placebo. The clonotype was recovered from a person aged 18-60 years who received the Ad26.COV2.S COVID-19 vaccine or a placebo. The V call is TRBV19, the J call TRBJ2-1, with TRBD2 matching 7 bases. The CDR3 loop reads CASSTSGTISYNEQFF. The CDR3 bases are TGTGCCAGTAGTACCTCCGGGACTATATCCTACAATGAGCAGTTCTTC.